These 19 T cell receptor beta chains came from one sample sequenced in a study of T-cell reconstitution after alpha-beta-depleted transplantation in children. For TCRbeta, the library was prepared with unique molecular identifiers. TCRdb re-called the PCR reads through MiXCR, storing one row per CDR3 protein. The table includes approximately 99,000 distinct CDR3 sequences, 5.5% to 6.5% detected once. The source was PBMCs, mostly from graft donor cells, collected 360 days after TCRalphabeta/CD19-depleted stem cell transplant. The receptors were sampled from a male patient between 2 and 15 years old who had a stem cell transplant for acute lymphoblastic leukemia, so the T cells may come from the graft donor.

This clonotype was seen many times. This sequence joins TRBV4-3 and TRBJ2-1; D is unclear. This CDR3 comprises 15 residues. Per the germline V gene, CDR1 is LGHNA and CDR2 is YSLEER. Trimming took 0 bases from V and 7 from J, leaving 13 bases between them. CDR3 DNA sequence: TGCGCCAGCAGCCAAGATGGAGAATTCCTAAATGAGCAGTTCTTC. Amino acid sequence: CASSQDGEFLNEQFF.

The chain carries TRBV2 and TRBJ2-1; D is possibly TRBD1 (5 bases). The V and J ends lost 8 bases and 0 bases respectively, with 23 bases between them. CDR3 length equals 18 residues. Looked up from germline, CDR1 is SNHLY and CDR2 is FYNNEI. CDR3 DNA: TGTGCCAGCTGCTCCTTAGGGGCATTTTTAAGCTCCTACAATGAGCAGTTCTTC. This sequence encodes CASCSLGAFLSSYNEQFF.

This clonotype appeared many times. J is TRBJ2-5 and V is TRBV7-6, with 7 bases identical to TRBD2. The germline V gene encodes CDR1 SGHVS and CDR2 FNYEAQ. This CDR3 is 17 amino acids long. Losses at the gene ends were 4 bases for V and 4 bases for J; bases not matched to a gene: 15. The CDR3 DNA sequence: TGTGCCAGCAGCTCCTCTAGCGGATTCTACCACGGAGAGACCCAGTACTTC. The encoded protein is CASSSSSGFYHGETQYF.

This clonotype has only one observation. The V and J genes are TRBV5-6 and TRBJ2-5; D not certain. Germline V gene data show CDR1 as SGHDT and CDR2 as YYEEEE. This CDR3 comprises 15 residues. With 1 base removed from V and 4 bases from J, the gap between germline ends came to 14 bases. This chain's CDR3 is CASSLTVGPRETQYF. The CDR3 nucleotides are TGTGCCAGCAGCTTGACTGTAGGCCCTCGAGAGACCCAGTACTTC.

This clonotype has a handful of counts. This rearrangement joins TRBV11-2 to TRBJ2-3, with 11 bases matching TRBD2. J was trimmed by 2 bases and V by 3 bases; bases with no gene match: 10. The CDR3 has 18 residues. The germline gives CDR1 SGHAT, CDR2 FQNNGV. The CDR3 bases are TGTGCCAGCAGCTTCGGGGCCCATAGCGGGGGGGCCACAGATACGCAGTATTTT. Protein product: CASSFGAHSGGATDTQYF. The full variable domain, completed using reference TRBV11-2 and TRBJ2-3, is EAGVAQSPRYKIIEKRQSVAFWCNPISGHATLYWYQQILGQGPKLLIQFQNNGVVDDSQLPKDRFSAERLKGVDSTLKIQPAKLEDSAVYLCASSFGAHSGGATDTQYFGPGTRLTVL.

This clonotype was recorded many times. V and J are TRBV9 and TRBJ2-1, with 10 bases aligning to TRBD2. This CDR3 spans 14 amino acids. Germline V gene sequence: CDR1 SGDLS, CDR2 YYNGEE. Trimming removed 3 bases from V and 9 bases from J; junction bases left unmatched: 6. CDR3 bases: TGTGCCAGCAGCGCCCGGACTAGCGGCGGTGAGCAGTTCTTC. Translated: CASSARTSGGEQFF. The entire variable domain, with the rest obtained from reference TRBV9 and TRBJ2-1, is as follows: DSGVTQTPKHLITATGQRVTLRCSPRSGDLSVYWYQQSLDQGLQFLIQYYNGEERAKGNILERFSAQQFPDLHSELNLSSLELGDSALYFCASSARTSGGEQFFGPGTRLTVL.

The V call is TRBV9, the J call TRBJ2-3; TRBD2 matches at 13 bases. The ends lost 4 bases at V and 6 bases at J; junction bases unmatched: 8. The CDR3 contains 16 residues. CDR1 and CDR2 from the germline V gene are SGDLS and YYNGEE. The CDR3 loop reads CASSSGTSGARDTQYF. In nucleotides, the CDR3 is TGTGCCAGCAGCTCCGGGACTAGCGGGGCCAGGGATACGCAGTATTTT.

This clonotype was observed many times. The CDR3 region is CSVEESGGGTYEQYF. CDR3 nucleotide sequence: TGCAGCGTTGAAGAGTCGGGAGGGGGTACCTACGAGCAGTACTTC. The chain joins TRBV29-1 to TRBJ2-7; 8 bases align to TRBD2. The CDR3 runs to 15 residues. CDR1 and CDR2 from the germline V gene are SQVTM and ANQGSEA. V gave up 0 bases and J gave up 2 bases; unmatched junction bases: 6.

The CDR3 loop is CASSEGGATGANVLTF. CDR3 nucleotide sequence: TGTGCCAGCAGCGAAGGGGGCGCAACTGGGGCCAACGTCCTGACTTTC. The V gene is TRBV21-1, the J gene TRBJ2-6; TRBD1, the table's D call, lacks a check against the DNA. TRBV21-1 is a documented pseudogene. The CDR3 extends over 16 amino acids.

This clonotype came up a few times. The chain links TRBV7-2 to TRBJ2-1; 9 bases align to TRBD2. V dropped 1 base and J dropped 9; count of bases not matched to a gene: 4. Per germline, CDR1 SGHTA and CDR2 FQGNSA. The CDR3 loop spans 14 amino acids. Here the CDR3 reads CASSLGGGAGEQFF. The CDR3 nucleotides read TGTGCCAGCAGCTTAGGCGGGGGGGCCGGTGAGCAGTTCTTC.

This clonotype was picked up many times. J is TRBJ1-4 and V is TRBV15; D gene unclear. From germline, CDR1 is LNHNV and CDR2 YYDKDF (reference sequence). Trimming pared 4 bases from V and 0 bases from J, leaving 9 bases between. The CDR3 is made up of 15 amino acids. This chain's CDR3 is CATSKGRSTNEKLFF. CDR3 nucleotides: TGTGCCACCAGCAAAGGACGGTCAACTAATGAAAAACTGTTTTTT.

In this sample, this clonotype turned up a few times. The CDR3 sequence is CASSGGVIATNEKLFF. The DNA of the CDR3 is TGTGCCAGCAGCGGAGGGGTTATTGCAACTAATGAAAAACTGTTTTTT. This chain joins TRBV9 and TRBJ1-4; a weak D match, TRBD1 (5 bases). The germline V and J ends were trimmed by 3 bases and 0 bases, with 12 bases remaining between them. Germline V gene sequence: CDR1 SGDLS, CDR2 YYNGEE. This CDR3 spans 16 amino acids.

The chain employs TRBV7-9 and TRBJ1-5; D remains unclear. This CDR3 is 15 amino acids long. Germline CDR1 reads SEHNR; CDR2 reads FQNEAQ (reference sequence). V lost 4 bases and J lost 2, with 12 bases in between. The chain's CDR3 is CASSSTRTGNQPQHF. CDR3 coding DNA: TGTGCCAGCAGCTCAACGAGGACTGGCAATCAGCCCCAGCATTTT.

In this sample, this clonotype turned up a few times. This chain joins TRBV20-1 and TRBJ1-1, with D perhaps TRBD1 (5 bases). Per germline, CDR1 DFQATT and CDR2 SNEGSKA (reference sequence). CDR3 length: 13 amino acids. V was pared by 1 base and J by 1 base, with 7 bases between. DNA of the CDR3: TGCAGTGCTAGAGGGACAACGAACACTGAAGCTTTCTTT. It translates to CSARGTTNTEAFF.

V is TRBV30 and J is TRBJ2-1, with 8 positions matching TRBD2. After removal of 4 bases from V and 12 bases from J, the junction contained 11 bases not matched to a gene. CDR3 length: 13 residues. CDR1 and CDR2 (germline): GTSNPN, SVGIG (reference sequence). The CDR3 DNA follows: TGTGCCTGGACCAGCGGGGGCCCTGAGGGGCAGTTCTTC. Protein: CAWTSGGPEGQFF.

The V gene is TRBV28, the J gene TRBJ2-5; TRBD1 matches at 8 bases. V lost 6 bases and J lost 5; bases outside the gene matches: 11. The germline CDR1 and CDR2 sequences are MDHEN and SYDVKM. CDR3 length: 15 residues. CDR3 in amino acids: CASRRRHRGRETQYF. CDR3 nucleotide sequence: TGTGCCAGCAGGCGCCGACACAGGGGGAGGGAGACCCAGTACTTC.

This clonotype was seen repeatedly, ten times or more. The chain uses TRBV4-3 and TRBJ2-5; a possible D gene is TRBD2 (5 bases). The germline V gene has CDR1 LGHNA and CDR2 YSLEER. The ends were cut back, 0 bases at V and 8 bases at J, with 19 bases in the middle. The CDR3 totals 16 residues. CDR3 sequence (DNA): TGCGCCAGCAGCCAAGAAGGGCGGCTAGCAAGAGAAACCCAGTACTTC. Its protein product is CASSQEGRLARETQYF.

The gene calls are TRBV4-3 and TRBJ2-2; tentatively, D is TRBD2 (5 bases). V lost 0 bases, J lost 3 bases, and 8 bases lay in between. The CDR3 spans 15 residues. Germline CDR1 reads LGHNA; CDR2 reads YSLEER. CDR3 nucleotide sequence: TGCGCCAGCAGCCAAGACGCGGACTACACCGGGGAGCTGTTTTTT. Translating it yields CASSQDADYTGELFF.

CDR3 DNA sequence: TGTGCCAGCAGCCCAAAAGGGTCTACGAACACCGGGGAGCTGTTTTTT. Residues: CASSPKGSTNTGELFF. The J gene is TRBJ2-2, the V gene TRBV6-2 or TRBV6-3; no reliable D call. The CDR3 has 16 amino acids. The germline V and J ends were trimmed by 6 bases and 0 bases, with 14 bases remaining between them. Germline assignment: CDR1 MNHEY and CDR2 SVGEGT.